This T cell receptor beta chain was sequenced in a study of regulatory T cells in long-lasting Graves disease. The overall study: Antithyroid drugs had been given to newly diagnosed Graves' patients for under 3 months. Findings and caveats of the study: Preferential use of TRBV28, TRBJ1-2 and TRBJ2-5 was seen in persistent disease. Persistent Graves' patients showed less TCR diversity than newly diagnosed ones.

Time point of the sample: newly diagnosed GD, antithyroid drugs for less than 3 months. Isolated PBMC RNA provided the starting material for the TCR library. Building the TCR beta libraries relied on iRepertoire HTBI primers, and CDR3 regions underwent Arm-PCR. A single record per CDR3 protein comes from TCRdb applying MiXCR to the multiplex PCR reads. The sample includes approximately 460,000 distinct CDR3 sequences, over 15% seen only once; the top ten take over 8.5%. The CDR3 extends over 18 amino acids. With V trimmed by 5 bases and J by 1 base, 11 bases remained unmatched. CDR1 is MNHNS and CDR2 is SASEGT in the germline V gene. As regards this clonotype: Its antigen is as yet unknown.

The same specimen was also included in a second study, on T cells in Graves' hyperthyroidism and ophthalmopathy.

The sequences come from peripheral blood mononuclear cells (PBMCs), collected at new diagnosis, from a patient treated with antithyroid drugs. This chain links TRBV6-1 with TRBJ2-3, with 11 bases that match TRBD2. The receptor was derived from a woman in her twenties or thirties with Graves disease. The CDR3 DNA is TGTGCCAGCAGTCCCCGTGTAGCGGGAGGGCCGGGCACAGATACGCAGTATTTT. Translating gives CASSPRVAGGPGTDTQYF.